Listed here are 24 T cell receptor beta chains from one sample, sequenced in a study of blood T cell repertoires in COVID-19. Clones were sequenced by immunoSEQ multiplex PCR, and TCRdb holds only the in-frame ones, with some missing. The sample gives 250,000 or so clones, 80% to 90% of which show up once; around 2% is in the top ten. The material sequenced was PBMCs or T cells enriched from blood (not recorded which). Receptors originate from a woman in her 50s who had recovered from COVID-19.

The chain joins TRBV4-1 to TRBJ1-5, with D possibly TRBD1 on 5 matching bases. Germline CDR1 is MGHRA and CDR2 is YSYEKL. The CDR3 covers 15 residues. The V end was cut by 3 bases, the J end by 4 bases, with 13 bases between. The chain's CDR3 is CASSQGIQGNQPQHF. The DNA for the CDR3 is TGCGCCAGCAGCCAGGGTATTCAGGGAAATCAGCCCCAGCATTTT.

Written as DNA, the CDR3 is TGCAGCGTTGAAGAATTACTCGGGATTGGGATTAGAGGTCCCGGTGTGGCTTTCTTT. This sequence encodes CSVEELLGIGIRGPGVAFF. The rearrangement links TRBV29-1 to TRBJ1-1; D is ambiguous. Trimming took off 0 bases at V and 11 bases at J, with 34 bases between the two ends. Germline V gene lookup returns CDR1 SQVTM and CDR2 ANQGSEA. The CDR3 covers 19 residues. Supplemented by reference TRBV29-1 and TRBJ1-1, the full variable domain reads SAVISQKPSRDICQRGTSLTIQCQVDSQVTMMFWYRQQPGQSLTLIATANQGSEATYESGFVIDKFPISRPNLTFSTLTVSNMSPEDSSIYLCSVEELLGIGIRGPGVAFFGQGTRLTVV.

The CDR3 DNA follows: TGTGCCAGCAGTGTTGGACAGACGAACACCGGGGAGCTGTTTTTT. It specifies CASSVGQTNTGELFF. J is TRBJ2-2 and V is TRBV2, with D possibly being TRBD1 (6 bases). With 4 bases removed from V and 0 bases from J, the gap between germline ends came to 9 bases. The CDR3 loop spans 15 amino acids. CDR1 and CDR2 (germline): SNHLY, FYNNEI.

The sample holds a few counts of this clone. CDR3 sequence (DNA): TGTGCCAGCAGTTACTGGCAGGGGGCTGGTTACGAGCAGTACTTC. This translates into CASSYWQGAGYEQYF. The rearrangement joins TRBV6-5 to TRBJ2-7; 8 nucleotides match TRBD1. This CDR3 comprises 15 residues. Germline V gene sequence: CDR1 MNHEY, CDR2 SVGAGI. The V and J ends lost 1 base and 4 bases, in that order; junction bases with no gene match: 6.

On this clone itself: This sample also contains other DNA sequences that code for the same CDR3. The rearrangement joins TRBV5-8 to TRBJ1-2; D is unclear. The V gene's germline CDR1 is SGHTS and CDR2 YDEGEE. This CDR3 contains 12 residues. Trimming took off 3 bases at V and 4 bases at J, with 7 bases between the two ends. The CDR3: CASSSSGYGYTF. The CDR3 region has the DNA TGTGCCAGCAGCTCGTCCGGCTATGGCTACACCTTC.

This rearrangement joins TRBV5-4 to TRBJ2-7; 8 positions match TRBD2. The ends lost 5 bases at V and 3 bases at J; junction bases unmatched: 7. CDR3 length equals 14 residues. Germline V gene lookup returns CDR1 SGHNT and CDR2 YYREEE (reference sequence). The CDR3 protein is CASSRGGSVYEQYF. In nucleotides, the CDR3 is TGTGCCAGCAGTCGGGGGGGGTCCGTCTACGAGCAGTACTTC.

V gene TRBV9 combines with J gene TRBJ1-1; tentatively, D is TRBD1 (6 bases). Looked up from germline, CDR1 is SGDLS and CDR2 is YYNGEE. Trimming left V 3 bases short and J 8 bases short, with 14 bases between. This CDR3 comprises 13 residues. The CDR3 DNA reads as TGTGCCAGCAGCGCCAGCAGAGGGGGAGAAGCTTTCTTT. This gives the protein CASSASRGGEAFF.

The chain has TRBV5-1 and TRBJ1-4; no firm D call. CDR1 is SGHRS and CDR2 is YFSETQ in the germline V gene. V was pared by 0 bases and J by 0 bases, with 9 bases between. This CDR3 is built from 16 residues. The CDR3 region has the DNA TGCGCCAGCAGCTTGGGCAGAACTACAACTAATGAAAAACTGTTTTTT. Residues: CASSLGRTTTNEKLFF.

The J gene is TRBJ1-2, the V gene TRBV12-5, with D possibly being TRBD1 (6 bases). V lost 2 bases to trimming and J lost 4 bases, with 8 bases between them. Germline V CDR1 and CDR2: LGHNT, FRNRAP. This CDR3 comprises 13 residues. The CDR3 loop reads CASGLTGSYGYTF. CDR3 bases: TGTGCTAGTGGTTTGACAGGGAGCTATGGCTACACCTTC.

Only one count was recorded for this clone. The rearrangement joins TRBV5-4 to TRBJ2-2; 12 positions match TRBD1. With 1 base clipped from V and 6 bases from J, the junction kept 4 bases outside the gene matches. The length of the CDR3 is 16 residues. Germline CDR1 reads SGHNT; CDR2 reads YYREEE (reference sequence). The CDR3 loop is CASSLPGQGASGELFF. Written as DNA, the CDR3 is TGTGCCAGCAGCTTGCCGGGACAGGGGGCATCCGGGGAGCTGTTTTTT.

The chain recombines TRBV18 with TRBJ2-1; TRBD2 aligns across 8 bases. The CDR3 is 15 residues long. V dropped 6 bases and J dropped 5; count of bases not matched to a gene: 9. Germline values: CDR1 KGHSH, CDR2 LQKENI. CDR3 nucleotides: TGTGCCAGCTCCCGCGGACTAGCTACCCACAATGAGCAGTTCTTC. Its translation: CASSRGLATHNEQFF.

This rearrangement joins TRBV18 to TRBJ1-1; D not resolved. The CDR3 consists of 16 residues. The V and J ends lost 6 bases and 3 bases respectively, with 20 bases between them. Germline-derived CDR1 and CDR2 are KGHSH and LQKENI. DNA for the CDR3: TGTGCCAGCTCCCTGGGCATAGCGGGGATGGACACTGAAGCTTTCTTT. It encodes CASSLGIAGMDTEAFF.

The J gene is TRBJ1-2, the V gene TRBV2; D gene uncertain. Germline lookup yields CDR1 SNHLY and CDR2 FYNNEI. The V end lost 8 bases, the J end lost 0 bases, and 16 bases lay between the germline ends. CDR3 length: 15 amino acids. This CDR3 is CASYSPTYSNYGYTF. In nucleotides, the CDR3 is TGTGCCAGCTACTCCCCGACATATTCTAACTATGGCTACACCTTC. Looking up the rest from reference TRBV2 and TRBJ1-2 gives the full variable domain: EPEVTQTPSHQVTQMGQEVILRCVPISNHLYFYWYRQILGQKVEFLVSFYNNEISEKSEIFDDQFSVERPDGSNFTLKIRSTKLEDSAMYFCASYSPTYSNYGYTFGSGTRLTVV.

This rearrangement joins TRBV5-6 to TRBJ2-7, with 14 bases aligning to TRBD2. V shed 5 bases, J shed 0 bases, and the junction held 7 bases outside the gene matches. Germline V gene sequence: CDR1 SGHDT, CDR2 YYEEEE. The CDR3 is made up of 17 amino acids. CDR3 amino acids: CASSTGLAGVTSYEQYF. CDR3 DNA sequence: TGTGCCAGCAGTACGGGACTAGCGGGAGTCACCTCCTACGAGCAGTACTTC.

This clone was seen only once. V usage is TRBV5-1 and J usage is TRBJ1-2; D not resolved. The V and J ends lost 0 bases and 6 bases respectively, with 6 bases between them. CDR1 is SGHRS, CDR2 YFSETQ, per germline. The CDR3 consists of 12 residues. CDR3 protein: CASSLARDGYTF. The CDR3 DNA sequence: TGCGCCAGCAGCTTGGCGCGGGATGGCTACACCTTC. The entire variable domain, with the rest obtained from reference TRBV5-1 and TRBJ1-2, is as follows: KAGVTQTPRYLIKTRGQQVTLSCSPISGHRSVSWYQQTPGQGLQFLFEYFSETQRNKGNFPGRFSGRQFSNSRSEMNVSTLELGDSALYLCASSLARDGYTFGSGTRLTVV.

This chain uses TRBV21-1 with TRBJ2-3; the table's D call TRBD1 went unverified against the DNA. TRBV21-1 is reported as a pseudogene. CDR3 size: 17 residues. CDR3 in amino acids: CASSKASQGLFTDTQYF. The CDR3 DNA follows: TGTGCCAGCAGCAAAGCTTCCCAGGGGCTATTCACAGATACGCAGTATTTT.

This clone was seen a handful of times. This chain links TRBV7-9 with TRBJ1-5, with TRBD1 as a possible D gene (5 bases). The CDR3 totals 15 residues. The germline CDR1 and CDR2 sequences are SEHNR and FQNEAQ (reference sequence). Trimming cost V 4 bases and J 4 bases, with 14 bases left between them. The CDR3 coding sequence is TGTGCCAGCAGCTCCTCCGACAGCTTTAATCAGCCCCAGCATTTT. Translated, it gives CASSSSDSFNQPQHF.

The chain links TRBV5-1 to TRBJ2-3; TRBD2 agrees at 12 bases. Losses at the gene ends were 4 bases for V and 3 bases for J; bases not matched to a gene: 3. The germline V gene encodes CDR1 SGHRS and CDR2 YFSETQ. This CDR3 spans 15 amino acids. The chain's CDR3 is CASSGTSGLTDTQYF. The CDR3 nucleotides are TGCGCCAGCAGCGGGACTAGCGGGCTAACAGATACGCAGTATTTT.

This rearrangement joins TRBV18 to TRBJ1-6; D call uncertain. Looked up from germline, CDR1 is KGHSH and CDR2 is LQKENI. This CDR3 comprises 15 residues. V dropped 2 bases and J dropped 5 bases, with 10 bases sitting between them. The DNA of the CDR3 is TGTGCCAGCTCACCAAAATCGTCCCATAATTCACCCCTCCACTTT. Residues: CASSPKSSHNSPLHF.

This clone came up once. CDR3 sequence: CASNWGGIDEQFF. The CDR3 DNA sequence: TGTGCCAGCAACTGGGGGGGCATCGATGAGCAGTTCTTC. The genes are TRBV5-6 and TRBJ2-1; D perhaps matches TRBD2 (7 bases). V was shortened by 6 bases and J by 8 bases, with 15 bases between the two germline ends. CDR1 is SGHDT, CDR2 YYEEEE, per germline. The CDR3 extends over 13 amino acids. Together with reference TRBV5-6 and TRBJ2-1, the CDR3 gives the full variable domain: DAGVTQSPTHLIKTRGQQVTLRCSPKSGHDTVSWYQQALGQGPQFIFQYYEEEERQRGNFPDRFSGHQFPNYSSELNVNALLLGDSALYLCASNWGGIDEQFFGPGTRLTVL.

As DNA, the CDR3 is TGTGCCAGCAGCCAAGCGACAGGCGGTACCGGGGAGCTGTTTTTT. This codes for CASSQATGGTGELFF. This chain joins TRBV4-2 and TRBJ2-2; perhaps TRBD1 as D (6 bases). Trimming cost V 1 base and J 5 bases, with 11 bases left between them. The CDR3 has 15 residues. The germline V gene encodes CDR1 LGHNA and CDR2 YNFKEQ.

This clone was detected a few times. Its ends do not fully match the called genes, so a read error is possible. The rearrangement links TRBV18 to TRBJ1-1; D is perhaps TRBD1 (5 bases). The germline gives CDR1 KGHSH, CDR2 LQKENI. There are 12 residues in the CDR3. The CDR3 region has the DNA TGTGCCAGCTCACCCCGAGGGGAGGGAATGAGGTTT. It specifies CASSPRGEGMRF.

The rearrangement links TRBV29-1 to TRBJ2-1; 7 bases map to TRBD1. The CDR3 contains 15 residues. Germline lookup yields CDR1 SQVTM and CDR2 ANQGSEA. V was pared by 2 bases and J by 4 bases, with 8 bases of the junction left unmatched. Here the CDR3 reads CSVENLQGFYNEQFF. CDR3 DNA sequence: TGCAGCGTTGAAAACTTACAGGGGTTTTACAATGAGCAGTTCTTC.

The genes are TRBV9 and TRBJ1-2; tentatively, D is TRBD1 (6 bases). This CDR3 comprises 14 residues. Trimming took off 2 bases at V and 2 bases at J, with 10 bases between the two ends. The germline gives CDR1 SGDLS, CDR2 YYNGEE. The CDR3 region has the DNA TGTGCCAGCAGCGTGGGGGGGCCGAACTATGGCTACACCTTC. It is translated as CASSVGGPNYGYTF.